This record covers a single T cell receptor beta chain. Its target is not known. The sample comes from a study of cytotoxic CD8 clonotypes in ibrutinib-treated CLL. Study in general: Included were approximately 10 relapsed/refractory and some 15 treatment-naive patients, of whom fewer than 18 were IGHV unmutated. Partial responses numbered roughly 25 and complete responses 2; after a median approximately 70 months, roughly 15 stayed remitted and some twelve progressed. Treatment had run for a median about 12 months, range 6 to 36, when response samples were taken. Regarding the study as a whole: Under therapy, public clonotypes either contracted or stayed stable, and they were uncommon.

The CDR3 has 12 amino acids. Germline V gene data show CDR1 as SNHLY and CDR2 as FYNNEI. Between the trimmed V and J ends, which lost 7 bases and 4 bases, there was a span of 7 bases. Profiled with immunoSEQ multiplex PCR; TCRdb holds only in-frame clones, not every one. The table shows approximately 280,000 clones, with around 69% occurring only once. This chain links TRBV2 with TRBJ1-4; maybe TRBD1 (6 bases). Material: PBMCs, obtained at disease progression, from a patient treated with ibrutinib. The receptor was isolated from a human donor with chronic lymphocytic leukemia. CDR3 amino acids: CASNRVNEKLFF. The CDR3 DNA reads TGTGCCAGCAACAGGGTTAATGAAAAACTGTTTTTT.